This entry describes one T cell receptor beta chain. The antigen is unknown. Some second doses came at about 4 weeks and others at about 12 weeks; these were pooled. The data are from a study of T cell responses to AZD1222 COVID-19 vaccine. Notes on the study in general: The study found Spike-specific TCR breadth and depth rose after two AZD1222 doses. Clonal diversity may have been underestimated, and the donors were mostly white British, with more females than males.

The table came from immunoSEQ multiplex PCR; TCRdb's copy has only in-frame clones and leaves some out. The sample yields roughly 150,000 clones, about 92% seen once. Sequencing was performed on peripheral blood, taken 28 days after the second AZD1222 dose. This clonotype was sampled from an adult who received the AZD1222 COVID-19 vaccine.

CDR3 loop: CASSYPSRGRRTYEQYF. As DNA, the CDR3 is TGTGCCAGCAGTTACCCAAGTCGGGGACGCAGAACCTACGAGCAGTACTTC. The V gene is TRBV6-2 or TRBV6-3, the J gene TRBJ2-7, with D perhaps assigned TRBD1 or TRBD2 (5 bases each). There are 17 residues in the CDR3. Germline V gene lookup returns CDR1 MNHEY and CDR2 SVGEGT. Trimming took 2 bases from V and 2 from J, leaving 19 bases between them.